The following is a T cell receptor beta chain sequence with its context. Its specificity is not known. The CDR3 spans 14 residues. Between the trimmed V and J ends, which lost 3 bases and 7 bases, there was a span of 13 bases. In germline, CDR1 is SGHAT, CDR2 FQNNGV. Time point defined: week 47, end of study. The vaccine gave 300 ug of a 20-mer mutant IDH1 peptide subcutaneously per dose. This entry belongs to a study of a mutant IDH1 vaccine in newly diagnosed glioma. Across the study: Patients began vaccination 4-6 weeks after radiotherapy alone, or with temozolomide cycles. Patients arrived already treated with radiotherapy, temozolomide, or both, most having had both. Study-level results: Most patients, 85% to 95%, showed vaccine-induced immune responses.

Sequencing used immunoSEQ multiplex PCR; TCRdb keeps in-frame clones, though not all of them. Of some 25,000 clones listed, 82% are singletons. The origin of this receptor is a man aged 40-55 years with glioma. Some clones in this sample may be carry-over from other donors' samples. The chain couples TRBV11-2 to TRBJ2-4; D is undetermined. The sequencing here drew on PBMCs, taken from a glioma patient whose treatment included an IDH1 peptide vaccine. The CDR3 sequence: CASSFLLGYNIQYF. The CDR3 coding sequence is TGTGCCAGCAGCTTTCTTTTAGGGTATAACATTCAGTACTTC.